The clone carrying this TCR beta chain was observed a single time. Its target is unknown. This sample was included in a study of T cell responses to AZD1222 COVID-19 vaccine. Study results and limitations: Close to half of all spike-specific TCRs reportedly target regions of the variants that are unmutated. Vaccination with two AZD1222 doses was followed by a rise in Spike-specific TCR breadth and depth. White British donors predominated, females outnumbered males, and clonal diversity was possibly underestimated. Vaccine-related CD4 TCRs covered spike, predominating at 160-218 and 743-854.

The assay was immunoSEQ multiplex PCR, and TCRdb's table has in-frame clones only and misses some. The sample has roughly 150,000 clones; about 92% are singletons. The material sequenced was peripheral blood, taken on day 0 of AZD1222 vaccination. The clonotype originates from an adult in good health.

CDR3 DNA: TGTGCCATCAGTGGAGGGCTAAATCAGCCCCAGCATTTT. It specifies CAISGGLNQPQHF. The J gene is TRBJ1-5, the V gene TRBV10-3, with unresolved D. Trimming stripped 4 bases from V and 4 bases from J, with 8 bases between. CDR1 is ENHRY and CDR2 is SYGVKD in the germline V gene. This CDR3 has 13 amino acids.